The 24 T cell receptor beta chains below all came from one sample that was sequenced in a study of T cell clonotyping in hematopoietic cell transplantation. Clones were read by immunoSEQ multiplex PCR, and TCRdb kept only the in-frame ones, dropping some. The sample has 9,000 or so clones, 85% seen once. The sequences come from PBMCs, collected 180 days after allogeneic stem cell transplant. These receptors all stem from a female patient aged 30 to 45 who had an allogeneic stem cell transplant, so the T cells may come from the graft donor. Some clones in this sample may be carry-over from other donors' samples.

The chain uses TRBV2 and TRBJ1-1, with a tentative D call TRBD1 (5 bases). V lost 2 bases and J lost 9, with 22 bases in between. The CDR3 covers 16 residues. The germline CDR1 and CDR2 sequences are SNHLY and FYNNEI. The CDR3 loop reads CASSETPTQQGGKAFF. The CDR3 DNA follows: TGTGCCAGCAGTGAAACCCCTACCCAGCAGGGTGGTAAAGCTTTCTTT.

This clone was counted a few times. The chain uses TRBV7-3 and TRBJ2-1, with D possibly being TRBD1 or TRBD2 (7 bases each). V lost 4 bases and J 10 bases, leaving 17 bases between the germline ends. There are 14 residues in the CDR3. CDR1 is SGHTA and CDR2 is FQGTGA in the germline V gene. DNA of the CDR3: TGTGCCAGCAGCTCGGGGGGCAGGGGGGAGGAGCAGTTCTTC. Its protein product is CASSSGGRGEEQFF. The full variable domain, its missing parts supplied by reference TRBV7-3 and TRBJ2-1, is GAGVSQTPSNKVTEKGKYVELRCDPISGHTALYWYRQSLGQGPEFLIYFQGTGAADDSGLPNDRFFAVRPEGSVSTLKIQRTERGDSAVYLCASSSGGRGEEQFFGPGTRLTVL.

V is TRBV18 and J is TRBJ1-5; 7 bases match TRBD1. The CDR3 extends over 15 amino acids. V dropped 4 bases and J dropped 1; count of bases not matched to a gene: 4. Germline loops: CDR1 KGHSH, CDR2 LQKENI. DNA of the CDR3: TGTGCCAGCTCACAGGGACAGATCAGCAATCAGCCCCAGCATTTT. This codes for CASSQGQISNQPQHF.

V usage is TRBV9 and J usage is TRBJ2-1, with TRBD1 as a possible D gene (6 bases). The CDR3 has 15 amino acids. Trimming left V 0 bases short and J 5 bases short, with 12 bases between. The germline V gene has CDR1 SGDLS and CDR2 YYNGEE. The CDR3 loop reads CASSVGTGTHNEQFF. CDR3 bases: TGTGCCAGCAGCGTAGGCACAGGGACGCACAATGAGCAGTTCTTC.

The sample holds one count of this clone. The gene calls are TRBV30 and TRBJ2-7, with 7 bases identical to TRBD1. Per germline, CDR1 GTSNPN and CDR2 SVGIG (reference sequence). After removal of 0 bases from V and 3 bases from J, the junction contained 2 bases not matched to a gene. The CDR3 loop spans 13 amino acids. The CDR3 here is CAWSVGTVYEQYF. The CDR3 DNA follows: TGTGCCTGGAGTGTAGGGACAGTCTACGAGCAGTACTTC.

This chain uses TRBV29-1 with TRBJ2-6; D is undetermined. Between the trimmed V and J ends, which lost 3 bases and 4 bases, there was a span of 4 bases. The CDR3 length is 12 residues. The germline gives CDR1 SQVTM, CDR2 ANQGSEA. In nucleotides, the CDR3 is TGCAGCGTTGACCAGGGGGCCAACGTCCTGACTTTC. Translation gives CSVDQGANVLTF.

The chain joins TRBV9 to TRBJ2-3; the match to TRBD2 covers 10 bases. CDR1 and CDR2 from the germline V gene are SGDLS and YYNGEE. V dropped 0 bases and J dropped 4; count of bases not matched to a gene: 2. This CDR3 contains 15 residues. The DNA of the CDR3 is TGTGCCAGCAGCGTAGTGCTAGCGGGGGCAGATACGCAGTATTTT. This encodes CASSVVLAGADTQYF.

The chain couples TRBV11-3 to TRBJ2-2; D possibly corresponds to TRBD2 (6 bases). Per germline, CDR1 SGHNT and CDR2 YENEEA. The CDR3 has 12 residues. Trimming shortened V by 5 bases and J by 8 bases, and 9 bases separated the two germline ends. CDR3 bases: TGTGCCAGCAGCCCGGGACTTGGGGAGCTGTTTTTT. Amino acid sequence: CASSPGLGELFF.

This clone appeared once. The chain carries TRBV7-9 and TRBJ1-1; the match to TRBD1 covers 7 bases. This CDR3 is built from 14 residues. Germline V gene sequence: CDR1 SEHNR, CDR2 FQNEAQ (reference sequence). After removal of 4 bases from V and 10 bases from J, the junction contained 12 bases not matched to a gene. CDR3 DNA sequence: TGTGCCAGCAGCTCGGGGGACAGAGGTCGAAGAGCTTTCTTT. Translation gives CASSSGDRGRRAFF.

The chain links TRBV30 to TRBJ1-1, with 7 bases identical to TRBD1. This CDR3 comprises 14 residues. Germline loops: CDR1 GTSNPN, CDR2 SVGIG (reference sequence). The junction had 7 bases not matched to a gene; V was cut back by 0 bases and J by 6 bases. The CDR3 loop is CAWSVIGGEAEAFF. The CDR3 region has the DNA TGTGCCTGGAGTGTTATAGGGGGCGAGGCTGAAGCTTTCTTT. Full variable domain (missing parts from reference TRBV30 and TRBJ1-1): SQTIHQWPATLVQPVGSPLSLECTVEGTSNPNLYWYRQAAGRGLQLLFYSVGIGQISSEVPQNLSASRPQDRQFILSSKKLLLSDSGFYLCAWSVIGGEAEAFFGQGTRLTVV.

Only one count was recorded for this clone. The junction does not match germline at one end; this may be a read error. The chain employs TRBV30 and TRBJ1-3, with 12 nucleotides matching TRBD1. CDR3 length: 14 residues. CDR1 is GTSNPN and CDR2 is SVGIG in the germline V gene (reference sequence). The chain's CDR3 is CAWSVGTGGSRPDF. Written as DNA, the CDR3 is TGTGCCTGGAGTGTAGGGACAGGGGGCTCCCGGCCGGATTTT. The whole variable domain, filled in from reference TRBV30 and TRBJ1-3, reads SQTIHQWPATLVQPVGSPLSLECTVEGTSNPNLYWYRQAAGRGLQLLFYSVGIGQISSEVPQNLSASRPQDRQFILSSKKLLLSDSGFYLCAWSVGTGGSRPDFGEGSWLTVV.

The chain couples TRBV19 to TRBJ1-5, with TRBD1 matching over 9 bases. This CDR3 comprises 14 residues. V gave up 6 bases and J gave up 3 bases; unmatched junction bases: 3. Germline CDR1 LNHDA, CDR2 SQIVND (reference sequence). The CDR3 sequence: CASRQGANNQPQHF. The DNA for the CDR3 is TGTGCCAGTAGACAGGGGGCCAACAATCAGCCCCAGCATTTT.

The V and J genes are TRBV30 and TRBJ1-2; 7 bases line up with TRBD1. The junction had 6 bases not matched to a gene; V was cut back by 3 bases and J by 2 bases. This CDR3 is built from 14 residues. The V gene's germline CDR1 is GTSNPN and CDR2 SVGIG (reference sequence). CDR3 coding DNA: TGTGCCTGGAGACAGGGACAGTTAAACTATGGCTACACCTTC. Its translation: CAWRQGQLNYGYTF.

This rearrangement joins TRBV7-9 to TRBJ1-5; D is undetermined. The V gene lost 5 bases and the J gene lost 6 bases, with 11 bases spanning the gap. Germline-derived CDR1 and CDR2 are SEHNR and FQNEAQ (reference sequence). This CDR3 has 13 amino acids. The CDR3 DNA reads as TGTGCCAGCAGCCCCTCCCTGGGTCAGCCCCAGCATTTT. Its translation is CASSPSLGQPQHF.

This chain links TRBV19 with TRBJ2-1; D not certain. Trimming pared 6 bases from V and 8 bases from J, leaving 14 bases between. In germline, CDR1 is LNHDA, CDR2 SQIVND (reference sequence). This CDR3 spans 13 amino acids. CDR3 sequence reads: CASSQRGRDEQFF. Here the CDR3 DNA reads TGTGCCAGTAGCCAGCGAGGTCGCGATGAGCAGTTCTTC. The complete variable domain, with remaining parts taken from reference TRBV19 and TRBJ2-1, reads DGGITQSPKYLFRKEGQNVTLSCEQNLNHDAMYWYRQDPGQGLRLIYYSQIVNDFQKGDIAEGYSVSREKKESFPLTVTSAQKNPTAFYLCASSQRGRDEQFFGPGTRLTVL.

The chain uses TRBV9 and TRBJ1-1, with D possibly matching TRBD1 (5 bases). Between the trimmed V and J ends, which lost 5 bases and 4 bases, there was a span of 12 bases. In germline, CDR1 is SGDLS, CDR2 YYNGEE. This CDR3 has 13 amino acids. Here the CDR3 DNA reads TGTGCCAGCAGTCAGGGAGAGGTCACTGAAGCTTTCTTT. Residues: CASSQGEVTEAFF.

The chain joins TRBV27 to TRBJ2-3; no definite D call. The CDR3 runs 15 residues. Trimming cost V 5 bases and J 2 bases, with 14 bases left between them. Germline V gene data show CDR1 as MNHEY and CDR2 as SMNVEV (reference sequence). CDR3 bases: TGTGCCAGCAGTCCTCAGGCCGGATACACAGATACGCAGTATTTT. Protein: CASSPQAGYTDTQYF.

The chain recombines TRBV7-3 with TRBJ2-7; possible D gene TRBD2, 6 bases. CDR3 length equals 13 residues. Trimming took off 4 bases at V and 6 bases at J, with 13 bases between the two ends. Germline CDR1 SGHTA, CDR2 FQGTGA. This CDR3 reads CASSSGVGGEQYF. Written as DNA, the CDR3 is TGTGCCAGCAGCTCGGGGGTGGGTGGCGAGCAGTACTTC. Using reference TRBV7-3 and TRBJ2-7 for the parts outside the CDR3, the full variable domain is GAGVSQTPSNKVTEKGKYVELRCDPISGHTALYWYRQSLGQGPEFLIYFQGTGAADDSGLPNDRFFAVRPEGSVSTLKIQRTERGDSAVYLCASSSGVGGEQYFGPGTRLTVT.

The rearrangement joins TRBV6-1 to TRBJ1-1; 8 bases match TRBD1. This CDR3 is 15 amino acids long. V lost 6 bases and J lost 6; bases outside the gene matches: 12. The germline CDR1 and CDR2 sequences are MNHNS and SASEGT. The CDR3 region has the DNA TGTGCCAGCAGCAGGTTTGAGACAGGGGATCCTGAAGCTTTCTTT. Translated, it gives CASSRFETGDPEAFF.

The chain is built from TRBV5-1 and TRBJ1-5; perhaps TRBD1 as D (5 bases). This CDR3 is 15 amino acids long. Looked up from germline, CDR1 is SGHRS and CDR2 is YFSETQ. V lost 1 base and J lost 4, with 12 bases in between. CDR3 coding DNA: TGCGCCAGCAGCTTGCAGGGAGGGGAGAATCAGCCCCAGCATTTT. Its translation: CASSLQGGENQPQHF.

The chain combines TRBV19 with TRBJ1-6; a possible D gene is TRBD1 (5 bases). CDR1 and CDR2 from the germline V gene are LNHDA and SQIVND (reference sequence). The ends were cut back, 5 bases at V and 4 bases at J, with 15 bases in the middle. The CDR3 is made up of 16 amino acids. This chain's CDR3 is CASSLTGTVYNSPLHF. Here the CDR3 DNA reads TGTGCCAGTAGTCTTACCGGGACGGTGTATAATTCACCCCTCCACTTT.

This clone is a singleton in its sample. The J gene is TRBJ1-3, the V gene TRBV30, with D unresolved. CDR1 is GTSNPN, CDR2 SVGIG, per germline (reference sequence). V was trimmed by 3 bases and J by 2 bases, leaving 11 bases between them. CDR3 length: 14 residues. CDR3 amino acids: CAWRRMGAGNTIYF. In DNA, the CDR3 is TGTGCCTGGAGGCGCATGGGAGCTGGAAACACCATATATTTT.

The chain is built from TRBV19 and TRBJ1-2; 8 positions match TRBD1. Trimming cost V 3 bases and J 12 bases; bases outside gene matches: 12. The germline CDR1 and CDR2 sequences are LNHDA and SQIVND (reference sequence). The CDR3 covers 14 residues. In DNA, the CDR3 is TGTGCCAGTAGTATTGGGGACAGGTCGTCCGTAGACACCTTC. As protein: CASSIGDRSSVDTF.

The rearrangement uses TRBV20-1 and TRBJ1-4; TRBD1 might be the D (5 bases). Germline-derived CDR1 and CDR2 are DFQATT and SNEGSKA (reference sequence). V lost 3 bases and J 7 bases, leaving 6 bases between the germline ends. This CDR3 has 11 residues. CDR3 sequence: CSARGGEKLFF. The CDR3 DNA reads TGCAGTGCTAGGGGGGGTGAAAAACTGTTTTTT.